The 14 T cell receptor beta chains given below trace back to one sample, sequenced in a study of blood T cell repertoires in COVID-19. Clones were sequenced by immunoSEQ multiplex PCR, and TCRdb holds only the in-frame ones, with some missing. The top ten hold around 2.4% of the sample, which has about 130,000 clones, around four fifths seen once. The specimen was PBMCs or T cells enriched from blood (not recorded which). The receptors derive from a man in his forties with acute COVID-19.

CDR3 nucleotides: TGTGCCAGCAGTCCGGGACACATCTACGAGCAGTACTTC. Translation: CASSPGHIYEQYF. V and J are TRBV27 and TRBJ2-7; tentatively, D is TRBD1 (6 bases). Germline CDR1 and CDR2: MNHEY and SMNVEV (reference sequence). CDR3 length equals 13 residues. Trimming removed 5 bases at V and 3 bases at J, with 11 bases between.

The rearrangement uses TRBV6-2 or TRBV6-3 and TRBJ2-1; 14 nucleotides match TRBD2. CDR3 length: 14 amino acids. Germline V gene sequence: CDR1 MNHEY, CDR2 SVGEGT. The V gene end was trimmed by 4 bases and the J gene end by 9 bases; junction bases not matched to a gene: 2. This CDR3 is CASSSTSGGVEQFF. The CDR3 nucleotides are TGTGCCAGCAGTTCGACTAGCGGGGGGGTTGAGCAGTTCTTC.

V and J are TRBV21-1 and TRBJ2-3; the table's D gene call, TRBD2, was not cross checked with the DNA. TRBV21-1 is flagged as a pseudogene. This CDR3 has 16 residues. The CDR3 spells CASSIRTRPITDTQYF. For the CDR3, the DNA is TGTGCCAGCAGCATCCGGACTAGGCCGATCACAGATACGCAGTATTTT.

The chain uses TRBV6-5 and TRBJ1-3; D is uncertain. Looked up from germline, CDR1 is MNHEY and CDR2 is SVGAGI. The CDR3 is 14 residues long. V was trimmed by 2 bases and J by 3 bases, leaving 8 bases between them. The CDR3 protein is CASSYTAGGNTIYF. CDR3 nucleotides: TGTGCCAGCAGTTACACAGCTGGTGGAAACACCATATATTTT.

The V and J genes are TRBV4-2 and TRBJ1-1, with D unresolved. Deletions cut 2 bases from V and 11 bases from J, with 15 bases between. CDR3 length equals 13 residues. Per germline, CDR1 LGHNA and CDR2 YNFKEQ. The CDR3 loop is CASSQSPSGRAFF. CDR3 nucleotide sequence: TGTGCCAGCAGCCAATCTCCCTCGGGGAGGGCTTTCTTT.

CDR3 protein: CASSQEGGTGANVLTF. CDR3 DNA sequence: TGTGCCAGCAGCCAAGAAGGAGGGACTGGGGCCAACGTCCTGACTTTC. The chain is built from TRBV3-1 (or the pseudogene TRBV3-2) and TRBJ2-6, with D perhaps TRBD2 (6 bases). The CDR3 has 16 amino acids. Deletions cut 0 bases from V and 2 bases from J, with 8 bases between. The germline CDR1 and CDR2 sequences are LGHDT and YNNKEL (reference sequence).

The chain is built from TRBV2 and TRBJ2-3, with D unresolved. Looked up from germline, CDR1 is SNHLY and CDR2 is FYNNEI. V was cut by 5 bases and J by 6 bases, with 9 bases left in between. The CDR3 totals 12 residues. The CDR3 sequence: CASSKSVDTQYF. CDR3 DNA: TGTGCCAGCAGTAAATCCGTGGATACGCAGTATTTT.

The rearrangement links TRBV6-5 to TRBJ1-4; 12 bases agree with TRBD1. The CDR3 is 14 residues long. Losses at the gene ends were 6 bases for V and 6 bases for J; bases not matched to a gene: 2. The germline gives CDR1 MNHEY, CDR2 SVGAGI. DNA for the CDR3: TGTGCCAGCAGGGGGACAGGGGGCTATGAAAAACTGTTTTTT. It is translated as CASRGTGGYEKLFF.

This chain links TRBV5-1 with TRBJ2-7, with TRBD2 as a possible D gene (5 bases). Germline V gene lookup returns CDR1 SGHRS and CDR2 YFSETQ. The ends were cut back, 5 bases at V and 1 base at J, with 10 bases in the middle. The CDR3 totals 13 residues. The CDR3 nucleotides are TGCGCCAGCAGGGACTCTTCTTCCTACGAGCAGTACTTC. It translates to CASRDSSSYEQYF.

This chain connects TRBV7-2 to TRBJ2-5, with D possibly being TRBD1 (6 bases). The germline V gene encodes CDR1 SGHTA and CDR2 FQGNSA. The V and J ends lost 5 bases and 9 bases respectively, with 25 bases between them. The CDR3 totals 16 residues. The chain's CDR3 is CASSPRRNTVEGAQYF. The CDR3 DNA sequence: TGTGCCAGCAGCCCCCGGAGGAATACAGTAGAGGGGGCCCAGTACTTC.

The CDR3 sequence is CASSPETGGREQYF. CDR3 coding DNA: TGTGCCAGCAGCCCGGAGACAGGGGGCAGGGAGCAGTACTTC. The chain employs TRBV6-5 and TRBJ2-7, with 10 nucleotides matching TRBD1. Germline assignment: CDR1 MNHEY and CDR2 SVGAGI. The CDR3 has 14 amino acids. V lost 6 bases to trimming and J lost 7 bases; unmatched junction nucleotides: 9.

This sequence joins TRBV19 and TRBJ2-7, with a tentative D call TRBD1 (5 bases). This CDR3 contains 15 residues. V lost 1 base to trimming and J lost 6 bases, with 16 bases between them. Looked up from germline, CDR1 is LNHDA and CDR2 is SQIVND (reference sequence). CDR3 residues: CASSIGNVRGSEQYF. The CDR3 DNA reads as TGTGCCAGTAGTATAGGAAATGTAAGGGGAAGCGAGCAGTACTTC.

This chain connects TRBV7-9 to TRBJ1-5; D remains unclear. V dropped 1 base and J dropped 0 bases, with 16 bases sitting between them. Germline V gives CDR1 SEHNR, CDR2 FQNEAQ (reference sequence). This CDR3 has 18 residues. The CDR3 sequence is CASSLVWRDINSNQPQHF. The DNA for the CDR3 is TGTGCCAGCAGCTTAGTGTGGCGAGACATAAATAGCAATCAGCCCCAGCATTTT.

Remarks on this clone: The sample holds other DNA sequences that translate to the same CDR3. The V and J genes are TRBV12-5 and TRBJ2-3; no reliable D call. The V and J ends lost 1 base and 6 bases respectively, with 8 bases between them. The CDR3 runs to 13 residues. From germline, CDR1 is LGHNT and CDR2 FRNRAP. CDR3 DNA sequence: TGTGCTAGTGGTTTGGGGGCTACCGATACGCAGTATTTT. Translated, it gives CASGLGATDTQYF.